This entry features one TCR beta chain sequence. From germline, CDR1 is MGHRA and CDR2 YSYEKL. The junction had 9 bases not matched to a gene; V was cut back by 1 base and J by 4 bases. This CDR3 region has 17 residues. The sample originates from a study of blood T cell repertoires in COVID-19. Study at large: The study drew acute and convalescent COVID-19 samples from the United States, Italy and Spain. The analysed material was cDNA or gDNA that came from T cells, B-cell-depleted T cells, or PBMCs.

In the authors' workflow: Using reference gene primer amplification, nucleated cell counts were estimated. Here immunoSEQ multiplex PCR was the method, and the copy in TCRdb shows in-frame clones only, minus some. Clone size and V and J calls were adopted from that table, with D and trimming inferred from the DNA. Found here are roughly 75,000 clones, roughly 90% of them singletons; the top ten hold approximately 15%. The receptor was derived from a man older than 75 in a cohort sampled during active COVID-19. Sequences were obtained from peripheral blood. This chain connects TRBV4-1 to TRBJ2-1, with TRBD1 identical over 8 bases. Here the CDR3 reads CASSQGQGASEYNEQFF. Here the CDR3 DNA reads TGCGCCAGCAGCCAAGGGCAGGGGGCTTCGGAATACAATGAGCAGTTCTTC.